The clone carrying this T cell receptor (beta chain) was counted only a few times. This sample was taken from a study of blood T cells in healthy people across ages. Overall study context: Per two T cells, template switching captured roughly one barcoded beta molecule.

Sample-barcoded 5' priming and a J-beta primer mix drove a second PCR of about 6 to 12 cycles. TCRdb used MiXCR to reprocess the 5' RACE reads, holding one entry per CDR3 protein. The table shows 500,000 to 550,000 distinct CDR3 sequences, with approximately 25% occurring only once. The CDR3 covers 14 residues. V shed 2 bases and J shed 6 bases, with 17 bases lying between them. Germline V CDR1 and CDR2: DFQATT, SNEGSKA (reference sequence). These same records also appear under a second study, on T cells of mothers and their children. That source reports: Second-PCR amplification with M1S added sample barcodes and 2-4 random nucleotides. Maternal samples each gave over 9.5 million TCR beta CDR3 reads, and child samples 2.5 million to 3.5 million each.

Sequenced input: blood. This TCR was recovered from a boy aged 10-17 years in good health. The chain is built from TRBV20-1 and TRBJ2-7; D possibly corresponds to TRBD2 (5 bases). In DNA form, the CDR3 reads TGCAGTGCTAGACCCCGGGGTGGGGTAGGCGAGCAGTACTTC. It yields the protein CSARPRGGVGEQYF.